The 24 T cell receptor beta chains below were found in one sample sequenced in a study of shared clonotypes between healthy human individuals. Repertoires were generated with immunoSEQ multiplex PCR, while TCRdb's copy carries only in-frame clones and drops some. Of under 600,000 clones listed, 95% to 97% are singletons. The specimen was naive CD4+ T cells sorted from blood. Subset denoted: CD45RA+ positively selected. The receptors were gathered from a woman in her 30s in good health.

CDR3 nucleotide sequence: TGTGCCAGCAGCCGAACAGGGGATTCAGCTGGAAACACCATATATTTT. Amino acid sequence: CASSRTGDSAGNTIYF. The V and J genes are TRBV27 and TRBJ1-3, with 7 positions matching TRBD1. Germline-derived CDR1 and CDR2 are MNHEY and SMNVEV (reference sequence). Losses at the gene ends were 6 bases for V and 2 bases for J; bases not matched to a gene: 10. The CDR3 sequence is 16 residues long.

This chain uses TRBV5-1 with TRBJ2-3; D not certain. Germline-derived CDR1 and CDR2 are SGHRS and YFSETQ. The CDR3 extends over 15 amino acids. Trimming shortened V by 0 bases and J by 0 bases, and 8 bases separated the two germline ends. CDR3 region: CASSLATGSTDTQYF. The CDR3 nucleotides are TGCGCCAGCAGCTTGGCCACGGGTAGCACAGATACGCAGTATTTT.

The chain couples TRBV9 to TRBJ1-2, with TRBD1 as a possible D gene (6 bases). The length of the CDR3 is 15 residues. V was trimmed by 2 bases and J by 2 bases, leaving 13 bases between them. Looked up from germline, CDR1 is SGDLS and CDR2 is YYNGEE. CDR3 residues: CASSVNRDENYGYTF. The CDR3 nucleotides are TGTGCCAGCAGCGTCAACAGGGATGAAAACTATGGCTACACCTTC. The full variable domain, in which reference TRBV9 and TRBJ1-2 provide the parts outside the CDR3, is DSGVTQTPKHLITATGQRVTLRCSPRSGDLSVYWYQQSLDQGLQFLIQYYNGEERAKGNILERFSAQQFPDLHSELNLSSLELGDSALYFCASSVNRDENYGYTFGSGTRLTVV.

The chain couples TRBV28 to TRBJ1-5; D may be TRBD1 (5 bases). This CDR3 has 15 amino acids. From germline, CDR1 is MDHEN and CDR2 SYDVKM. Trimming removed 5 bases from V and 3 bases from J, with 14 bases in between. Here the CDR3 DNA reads TGTGCCAGCAGTCTACCAGGGCACTCCAATCAGCCCCAGCATTTT. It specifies CASSLPGHSNQPQHF.

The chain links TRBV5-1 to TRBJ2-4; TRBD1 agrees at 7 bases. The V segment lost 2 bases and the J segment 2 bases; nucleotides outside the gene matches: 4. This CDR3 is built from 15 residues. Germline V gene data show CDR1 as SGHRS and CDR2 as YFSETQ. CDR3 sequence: CASSFLTGTKNIQYF. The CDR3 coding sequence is TGCGCCAGCAGCTTCTTGACAGGGACCAAAAACATTCAGTACTTC.

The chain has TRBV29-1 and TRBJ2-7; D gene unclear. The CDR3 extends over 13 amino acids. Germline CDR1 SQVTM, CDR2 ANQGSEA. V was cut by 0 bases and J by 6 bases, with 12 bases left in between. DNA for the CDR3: TGCAGCGTTGAAGATATGGAAGGGTCCGAGCAGTACTTC. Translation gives CSVEDMEGSEQYF.

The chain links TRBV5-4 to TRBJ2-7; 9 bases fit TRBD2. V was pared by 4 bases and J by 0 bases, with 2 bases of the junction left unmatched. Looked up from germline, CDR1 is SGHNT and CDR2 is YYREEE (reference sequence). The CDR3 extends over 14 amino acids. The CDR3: CASSEAGGSYEQYF. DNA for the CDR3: TGTGCCAGCAGCGAAGCGGGAGGCTCCTACGAGCAGTACTTC.

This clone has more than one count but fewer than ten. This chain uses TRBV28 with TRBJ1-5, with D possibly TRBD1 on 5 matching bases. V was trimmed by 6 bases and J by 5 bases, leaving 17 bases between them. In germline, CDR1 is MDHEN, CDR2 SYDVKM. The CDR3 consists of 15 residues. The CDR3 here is CASRTSTVHYQPQHF. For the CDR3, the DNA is TGTGCCAGCAGGACCTCGACAGTGCACTATCAGCCCCAGCATTTT.

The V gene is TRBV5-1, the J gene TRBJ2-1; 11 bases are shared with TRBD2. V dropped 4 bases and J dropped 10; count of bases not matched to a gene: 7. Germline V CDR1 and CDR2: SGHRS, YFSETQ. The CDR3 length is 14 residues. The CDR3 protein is CASSELAGAGEQFF. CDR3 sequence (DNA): TGCGCCAGCAGCGAACTAGCGGGAGCAGGGGAGCAGTTCTTC.

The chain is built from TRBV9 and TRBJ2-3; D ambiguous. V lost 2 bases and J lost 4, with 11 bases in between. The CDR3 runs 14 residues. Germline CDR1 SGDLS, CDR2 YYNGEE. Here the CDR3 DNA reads TGTGCCAGCAGCGTGGAGACGCGAGCAGATACGCAGTATTTT. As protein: CASSVETRADTQYF. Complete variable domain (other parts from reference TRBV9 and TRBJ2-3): DSGVTQTPKHLITATGQRVTLRCSPRSGDLSVYWYQQSLDQGLQFLIQYYNGEERAKGNILERFSAQQFPDLHSELNLSSLELGDSALYFCASSVETRADTQYFGPGTRLTVL.

The CDR3: CASSSGQANQPQHF. CDR3 DNA: TGTGCCAGCAGTAGTGGACAGGCTAATCAGCCCCAGCATTTT. This chain connects TRBV6-5 to TRBJ1-5; 7 positions match TRBD1. Germline V CDR1 and CDR2: MNHEY, SVGAGI. The CDR3 has 14 amino acids. Germline trimming cut 5 bases from V and 4 bases from J; bases unmatched to any gene: 5.

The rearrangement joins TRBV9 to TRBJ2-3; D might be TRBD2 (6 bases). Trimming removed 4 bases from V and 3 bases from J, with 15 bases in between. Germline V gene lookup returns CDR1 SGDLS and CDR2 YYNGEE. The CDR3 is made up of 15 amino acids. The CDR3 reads CASSFSWRETDTQYF. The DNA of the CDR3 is TGTGCCAGCAGCTTCTCTTGGCGGGAAACAGATACGCAGTATTTT.

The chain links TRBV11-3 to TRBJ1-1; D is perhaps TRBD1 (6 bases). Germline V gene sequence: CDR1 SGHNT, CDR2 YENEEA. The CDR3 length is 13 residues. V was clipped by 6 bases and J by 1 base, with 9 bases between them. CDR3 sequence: CASSPRGNTEAFF. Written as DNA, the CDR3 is TGTGCCAGCAGTCCCAGGGGGAACACTGAAGCTTTCTTT.

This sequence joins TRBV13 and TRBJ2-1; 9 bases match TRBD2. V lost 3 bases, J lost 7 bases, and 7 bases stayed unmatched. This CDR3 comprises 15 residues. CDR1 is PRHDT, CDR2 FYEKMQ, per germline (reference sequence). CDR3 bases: TGTGCCAGCAGCTTTGGAGGGACTAGCCTTAATGAGCAGTTCTTC. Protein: CASSFGGTSLNEQFF.

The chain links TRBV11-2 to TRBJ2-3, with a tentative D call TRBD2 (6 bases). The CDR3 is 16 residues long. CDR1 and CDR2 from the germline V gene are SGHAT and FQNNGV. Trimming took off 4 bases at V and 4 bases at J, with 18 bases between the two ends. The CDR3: CASSSRLVAGSDTQYF. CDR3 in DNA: TGTGCCAGCAGCTCCAGACTAGTGGCAGGGTCAGATACGCAGTATTTT.

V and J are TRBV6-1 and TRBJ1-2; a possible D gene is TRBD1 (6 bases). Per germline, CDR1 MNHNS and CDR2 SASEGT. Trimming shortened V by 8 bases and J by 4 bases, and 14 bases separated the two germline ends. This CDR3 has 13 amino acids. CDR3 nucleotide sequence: TGTGCCAGCGATGAACAGGGTCTCTATGGCTACACCTTC. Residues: CASDEQGLYGYTF.

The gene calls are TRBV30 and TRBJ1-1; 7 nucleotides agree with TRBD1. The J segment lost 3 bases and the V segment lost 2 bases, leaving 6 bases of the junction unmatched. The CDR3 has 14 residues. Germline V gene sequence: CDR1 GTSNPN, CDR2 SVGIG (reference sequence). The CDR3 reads CAWSRGGFHTEAFF. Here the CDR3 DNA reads TGTGCCTGGAGTCGAGGGGGCTTTCACACTGAAGCTTTCTTT.

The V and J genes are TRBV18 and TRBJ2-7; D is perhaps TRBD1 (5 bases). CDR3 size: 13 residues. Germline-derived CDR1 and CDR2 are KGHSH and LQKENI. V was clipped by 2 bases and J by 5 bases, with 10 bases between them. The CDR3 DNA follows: TGTGCCAGCTCACCAAATCCAGGGAACGAGCAGTACTTC. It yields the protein CASSPNPGNEQYF.

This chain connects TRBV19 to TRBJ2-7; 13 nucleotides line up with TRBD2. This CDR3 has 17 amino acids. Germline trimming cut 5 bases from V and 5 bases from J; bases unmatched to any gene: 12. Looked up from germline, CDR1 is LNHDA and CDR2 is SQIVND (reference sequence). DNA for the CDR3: TGTGCCAGTAGTCCGATAGAACTAGCGGGAGGGCCTCACGAGCAGTACTTC. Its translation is CASSPIELAGGPHEQYF.

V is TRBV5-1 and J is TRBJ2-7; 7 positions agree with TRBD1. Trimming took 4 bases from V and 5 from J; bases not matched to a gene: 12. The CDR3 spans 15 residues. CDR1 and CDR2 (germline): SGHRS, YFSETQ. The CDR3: CASSPTGQVRNEQYF. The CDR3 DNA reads TGCGCCAGCAGCCCGACAGGACAGGTCAGAAACGAGCAGTACTTC.

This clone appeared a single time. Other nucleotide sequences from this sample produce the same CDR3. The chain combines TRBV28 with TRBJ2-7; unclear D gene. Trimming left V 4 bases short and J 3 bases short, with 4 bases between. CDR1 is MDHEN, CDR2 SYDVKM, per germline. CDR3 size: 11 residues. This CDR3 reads CASSSNYEQYF. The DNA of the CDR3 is TGTGCCAGCAGTTCCAACTACGAGCAGTACTTC. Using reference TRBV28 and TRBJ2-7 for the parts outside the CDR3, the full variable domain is DVKVTQSSRYLVKRTGEKVFLECVQDMDHENMFWYRQDPGLGLRLIYFSYDVKMKEKGDIPEGYSVSREKKERFSLILESASTNQTSMYLCASSSNYEQYFGPGTRLTVT.

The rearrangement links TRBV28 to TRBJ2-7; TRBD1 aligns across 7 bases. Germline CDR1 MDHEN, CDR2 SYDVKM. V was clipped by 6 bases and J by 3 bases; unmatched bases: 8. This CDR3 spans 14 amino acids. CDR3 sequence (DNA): TGTGCCAGCAGGCGGACAGGACACATCTACGAGCAGTACTTC. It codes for CASRRTGHIYEQYF.

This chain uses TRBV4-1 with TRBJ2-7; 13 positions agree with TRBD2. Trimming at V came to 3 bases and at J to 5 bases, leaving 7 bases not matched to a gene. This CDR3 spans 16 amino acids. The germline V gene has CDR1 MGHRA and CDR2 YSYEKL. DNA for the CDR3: TGCGCCAGCAGCCACCGAACTAGCGGGAGGGCCCACGAGCAGTACTTC. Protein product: CASSHRTSGRAHEQYF.

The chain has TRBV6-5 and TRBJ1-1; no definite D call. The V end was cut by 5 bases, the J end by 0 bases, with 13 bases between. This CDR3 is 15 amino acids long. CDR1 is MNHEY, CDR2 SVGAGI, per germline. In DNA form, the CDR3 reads TGTGCCAGCAGTATATTTCCGGGAGTGAACACTGAAGCTTTCTTT. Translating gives CASSIFPGVNTEAFF.